This is a list of T cell receptor beta chains from one sample in a study of post-analysis software for immune sequencing data. TCRdb called the PCR reads again in MiXCR, with one record for every CDR3 protein. The data show some 700,000 distinct CDR3 sequences, with more than 50% seen just once and around 10% held by the top ten. The sequenced sample consisted of blood. These TCRs come from a girl under 10 years old with multiple sclerosis. The CDR3 runs from the conserved cysteine through the conserved F or W. A D gene is named only where the DNA matches it firmly. Expanded clones are given a class, and other clones once, few, many or no size at all.

d_call	v_call	j_call	clone_size	cdr3_nt	cdr3_aa
TRBD2	TRBV6-2/TRBV6-3	TRBJ2-3	.	TGTGCCAGCAGTTACCAATCGGGACTAGCGGGGAGAGGGGATACGCAGTATTTT	CASSYQSGLAGRGDTQYF
TRBD1	TRBV27	TRBJ2-1	once	TGTGCCAGCAGTTGCTACAGGGGGCGCAATACCGACAATGAGCAGTTCTTC	CASSCYRGRNTDNEQFF
.	TRBV6-2/TRBV6-3	TRBJ2-2	.	TGTACCAGCAGTCAGTCGGGGGAAATCGGGGAGCTGTTTTTT	CTSSQSGEIGELFF
TRBD2	TRBV6-5	TRBJ2-1	few	TGTGCCAGCAGTTACAGCGGGGGCGGGTGGAGCTCCTACAATGAGCAGTTCTTC	CASSYSGGGWSSYNEQFF
.	TRBV5-5	TRBJ1-2	.	TGTGCCAGCAGCTTACCCTACACTGCCCTCGAGGGCTACACCTTC	CASSLPYTALEGYTF
TRBD2	TRBV5-1	TRBJ2-5	few	TGCGCCAGCAGCCGCGGACTAGGAAAAGAGACCCAGTACTTC	CASSRGLGKETQYF
.	TRBV21-1	TRBJ2-7	.	TGTGCCAGCAGCAAAGAGTTACCAGCGGGCCAATCCTACGAGCAGTACTTC	CASSKELPAGQSYEQYF
TRBD1	TRBV5-5	TRBJ1-1	.	TGTGCCAGCAGGGGACAAGGGACAGACAGGAACACTGAAGCTTTCTTT	CASRGQGTDRNTEAFF
TRBD2	TRBV7-6	TRBJ2-1	.	TGTGCCAGCAGCTCCGAGCGGGGGGCTCACAATGAGCAGTTCTTC	CASSSERGAHNEQFF
TRBD2	TRBV5-1	TRBJ2-1	.	TGCGCCAGCAGCTTCAACTCGGGGAGGGCCTACAATGAGCAGTTCTTC	CASSFNSGRAYNEQFF
.	TRBV12-3/TRBV12-4	TRBJ2-4	.	TGTGCCAGCAAGGTCGGCGGGCTAGCCCTAGCCAAAAACATTCAGTACTTC	CASKVGGLALAKNIQYF
TRBD1	TRBV12-3/TRBV12-4	TRBJ2-1	many	TGTGCTAGCAGCCGGGACAGGGGTAATGAGCAGTTCTTC	CASSRDRGNEQFF
.	TRBV29-1	TRBJ2-5	once	TGCAGCGTTGGAAGTCCACAAGAGACCCAGTACTTC	CSVGSPQETQYF
.	TRBV20-1	TRBJ1-5	.	TGCAGTGCTAGAGGAGAGGCAGGGAATCAGCCCCAGCATTTT	CSARGEAGNQPQHF
.	TRBV7-9	TRBJ2-1	.	TGTGCCAGCAGTTCATTCACAGTAACCTACAATGAGCAGTTCTTC	CASSSFTVTYNEQFF
.	TRBV18	TRBJ2-7	few	TGTGCCAGCTCACCCGGGGGTTCCGAGCAGTACTTC	CASSPGGSEQYF
.	TRBV12-3/TRBV12-4	TRBJ2-4	.	TGTGCCAGCAGCCCAGAAAGGGGAAACATTCAGTACTTC	CASSPERGNIQYF
.	TRBV2	TRBJ2-1	few	TGTGCCAGCAGTGAAGCAGGGGAGACCAGCGATGAGCAGTTCTTC	CASSEAGETSDEQFF
TRBD2	TRBV7-3	TRBJ2-1	.	TGTGCCAGCAGCCCGACTAGCGGAAAGGGCAATGAGCAGTTCTTC	CASSPTSGKGNEQFF
.	TRBV5-1	TRBJ2-7	once	TGCGCCAGCAGCTTGACCGCGGGGAGCTCCTACGAGCAGTACTTC	CASSLTAGSSYEQYF
TRBD1	TRBV20-1	TRBJ2-3	.	TGCAGTGCTTGGGACAGGGTGAGCACAGATACGCAGTATTTT	CSAWDRVSTDTQYF
.	TRBV6-5	TRBJ2-5	.	TGTGCCAGCAGTTACGTGCAGGGGTCGGAGACCCAGTACTTC	CASSYVQGSETQYF
.	TRBV9	TRBJ2-7	few	TGTGCCAGCAGCGTGGGCCCGGCTAGCCCGGTCTACGAGCAGTACTTC	CASSVGPASPVYEQYF
TRBD2	TRBV29-1	TRBJ2-1	.	TGCAGCGTTGAAGACGGACTAGCAGGAGGCGATGAGCAGTTCTTC	CSVEDGLAGGDEQFF
.	TRBV6-5	TRBJ1-1	.	TGTGCCAGCAGTTACTCCCTGGGGAGGAACACTGAAGCTTTCTTT	CASSYSLGRNTEAFF
TRBD1	TRBV3-1	TRBJ2-5	once	TGTGCCAGCAACAATCGGCAGGGGGAAGAGACCCAGTACTTC	CASNNRQGEETQYF
TRBD2	TRBV6-1	TRBJ2-7	few	TGTGCCAGCAGTGGGGGGACTAGCGGAAGAAGCTACGAGCAGTACTTC	CASSGGTSGRSYEQYF
TRBD1	TRBV7-9	TRBJ2-1	.	TGTGCCAGCAGCTCAAGCCGGGACAGTGAGCAGTTCTTC	CASSSSRDSEQFF